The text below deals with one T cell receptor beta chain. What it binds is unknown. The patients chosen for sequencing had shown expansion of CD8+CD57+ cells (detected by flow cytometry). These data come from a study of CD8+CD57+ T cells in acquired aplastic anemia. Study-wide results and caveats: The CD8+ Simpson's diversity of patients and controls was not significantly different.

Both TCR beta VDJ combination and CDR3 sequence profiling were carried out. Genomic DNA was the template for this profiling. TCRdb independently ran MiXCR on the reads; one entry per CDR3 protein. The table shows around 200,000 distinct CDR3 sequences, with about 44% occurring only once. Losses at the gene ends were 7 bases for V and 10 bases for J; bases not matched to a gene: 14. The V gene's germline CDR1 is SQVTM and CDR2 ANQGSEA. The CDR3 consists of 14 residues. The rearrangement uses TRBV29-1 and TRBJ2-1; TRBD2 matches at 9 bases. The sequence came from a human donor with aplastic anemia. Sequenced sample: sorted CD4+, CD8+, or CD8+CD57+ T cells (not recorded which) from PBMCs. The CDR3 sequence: CSAAGGRGDVEQFF. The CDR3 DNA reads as TGCAGCGCCGCGGGGGGGCGAGGGGATGTGGAGCAGTTCTTC.